This entry describes one T cell receptor (beta chain). Its antigen is unidentified. This CDR3 has 15 amino acids. Germline V gene lookup returns CDR1 MDHEN and CDR2 SYDVKM. The V end lost 3 bases, the J end lost 5 bases, and 17 bases lay between the germline ends. Every immunoSEQ plate was one replicate of a subset's evenly spread DNA. Sequencing was performed with immunoSEQ multiplex PCR; in TCRdb, only in-frame clones are kept and a portion is missing. The sample carries almost 750,000 clones, over 55% recorded once. There were only Caucasian adults among the donors, and all lived in Nashville, Tennessee. The data stem from a study of shared clonotypes between healthy human individuals. Findings of the study overall: In this cohort, only blood was sampled, and tissue repertoires likely differ.

Sequencing was carried out using memory CD4+ T cells sorted from blood. The sample's subset: CD45RA-negative fraction. The receptor's source is a woman aged 25 to 39 in good health. The chain employs TRBV28 and TRBJ2-7; D is ambiguous. The CDR3 DNA follows: TGTGCCAGCAGTTTGTCAGGAGCTTCCGTGAACGAGCAGTACTTC. Translating it yields CASSLSGASVNEQYF. Filled out from reference TRBV28 and TRBJ2-7, the complete variable domain reads DVKVTQSSRYLVKRTGEKVFLECVQDMDHENMFWYRQDPGLGLRLIYFSYDVKMKEKGDIPEGYSVSREKKERFSLILESASTNQTSMYLCASSLSGASVNEQYFGPGTRLTVT.